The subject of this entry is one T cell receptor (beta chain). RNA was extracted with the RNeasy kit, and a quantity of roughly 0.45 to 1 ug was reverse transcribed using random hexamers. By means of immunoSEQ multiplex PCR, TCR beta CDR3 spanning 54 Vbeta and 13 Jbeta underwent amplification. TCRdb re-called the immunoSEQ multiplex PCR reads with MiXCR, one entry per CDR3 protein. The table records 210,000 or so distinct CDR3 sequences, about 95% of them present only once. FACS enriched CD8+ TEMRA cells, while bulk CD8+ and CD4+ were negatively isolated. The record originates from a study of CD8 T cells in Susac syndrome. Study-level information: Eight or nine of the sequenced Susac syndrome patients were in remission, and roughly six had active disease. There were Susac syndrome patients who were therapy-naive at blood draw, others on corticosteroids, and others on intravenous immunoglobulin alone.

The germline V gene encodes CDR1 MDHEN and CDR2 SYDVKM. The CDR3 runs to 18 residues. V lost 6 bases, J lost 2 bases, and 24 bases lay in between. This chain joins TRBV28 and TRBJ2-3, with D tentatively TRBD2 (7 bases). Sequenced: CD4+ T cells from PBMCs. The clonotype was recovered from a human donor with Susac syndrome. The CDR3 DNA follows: TGTGCCAGCAGGCGGGACGGTGCGCGGGGGCCCTCCACAGATACGCAGTATTTT. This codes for CASRRDGARGPSTDTQYF.